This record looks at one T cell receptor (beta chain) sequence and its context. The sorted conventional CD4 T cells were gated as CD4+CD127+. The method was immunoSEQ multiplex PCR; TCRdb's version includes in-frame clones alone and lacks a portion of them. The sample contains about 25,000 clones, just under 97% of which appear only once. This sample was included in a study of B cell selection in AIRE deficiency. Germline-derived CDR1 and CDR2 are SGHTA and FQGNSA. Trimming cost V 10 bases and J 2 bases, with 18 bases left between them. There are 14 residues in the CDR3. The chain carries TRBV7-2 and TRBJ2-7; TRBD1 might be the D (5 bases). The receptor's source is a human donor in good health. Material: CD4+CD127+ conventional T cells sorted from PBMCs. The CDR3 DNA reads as TGTGCCACCAGGGCGCGGTCAGGGACCTACGAGCAGTACTTC. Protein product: CATRARSGTYEQYF.